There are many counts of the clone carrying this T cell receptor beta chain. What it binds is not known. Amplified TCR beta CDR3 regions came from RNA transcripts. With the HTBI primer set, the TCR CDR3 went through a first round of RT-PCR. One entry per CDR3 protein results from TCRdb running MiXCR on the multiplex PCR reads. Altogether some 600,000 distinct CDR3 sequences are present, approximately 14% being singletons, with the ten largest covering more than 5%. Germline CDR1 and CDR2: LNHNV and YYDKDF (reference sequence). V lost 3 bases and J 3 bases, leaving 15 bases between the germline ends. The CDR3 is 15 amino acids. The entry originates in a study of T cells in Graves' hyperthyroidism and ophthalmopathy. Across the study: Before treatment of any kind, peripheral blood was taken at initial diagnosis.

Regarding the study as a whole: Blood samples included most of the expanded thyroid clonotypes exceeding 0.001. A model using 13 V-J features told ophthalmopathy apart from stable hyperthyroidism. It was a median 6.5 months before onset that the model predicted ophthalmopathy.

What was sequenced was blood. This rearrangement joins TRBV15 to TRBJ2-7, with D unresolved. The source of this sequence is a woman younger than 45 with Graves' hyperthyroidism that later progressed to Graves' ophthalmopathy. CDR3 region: CATSRERTSYYEQYF. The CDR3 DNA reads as TGTGCCACCAGCAGGGAACGGACGTCCTACTACGAGCAGTACTTC.